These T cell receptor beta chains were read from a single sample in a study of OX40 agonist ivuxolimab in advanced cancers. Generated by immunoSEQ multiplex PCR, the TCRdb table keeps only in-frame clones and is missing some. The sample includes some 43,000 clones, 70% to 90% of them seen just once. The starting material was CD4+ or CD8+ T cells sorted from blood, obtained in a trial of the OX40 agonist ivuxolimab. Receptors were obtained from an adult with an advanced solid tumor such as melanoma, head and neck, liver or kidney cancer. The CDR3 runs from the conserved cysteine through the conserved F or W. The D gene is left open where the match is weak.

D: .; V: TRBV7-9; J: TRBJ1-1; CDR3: CASSLQGGEAFF
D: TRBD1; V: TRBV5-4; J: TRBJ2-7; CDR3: CASSFDRVYEQYF
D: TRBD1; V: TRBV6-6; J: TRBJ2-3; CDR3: CASSYSSQGANTQYF
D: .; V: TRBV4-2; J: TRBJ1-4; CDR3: CASSQVQNANEKLFF
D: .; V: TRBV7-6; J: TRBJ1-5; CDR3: CASSLTQSNQPQHF
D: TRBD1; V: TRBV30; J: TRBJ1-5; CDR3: CAWSYTGGQPQHF
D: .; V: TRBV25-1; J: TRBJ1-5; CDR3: CASSGRSNQPQHF
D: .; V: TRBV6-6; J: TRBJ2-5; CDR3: CASSYVEGGSETQYF
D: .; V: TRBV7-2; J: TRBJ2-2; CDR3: CASSLNAGLNTGELFF
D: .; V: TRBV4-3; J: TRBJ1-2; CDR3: CASSQEYSWDYGYTF
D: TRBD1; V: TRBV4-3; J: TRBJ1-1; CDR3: CASSQAMGQTINTEAFF
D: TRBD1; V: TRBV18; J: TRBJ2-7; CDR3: CASSPGQGSYEQYF
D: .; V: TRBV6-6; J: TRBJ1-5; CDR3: CASSYSSGFSNQPQHF
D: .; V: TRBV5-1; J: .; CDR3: CASTDGLSSYEQYF
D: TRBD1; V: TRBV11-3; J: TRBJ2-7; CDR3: CASSFEQGAYEQYF
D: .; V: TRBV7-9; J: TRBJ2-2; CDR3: CASSLGTLTGELFF
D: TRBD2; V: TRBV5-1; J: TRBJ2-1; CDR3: CASSLLAGFHNEQFF
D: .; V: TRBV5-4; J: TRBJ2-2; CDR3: CASRGENRVSNTGELFF
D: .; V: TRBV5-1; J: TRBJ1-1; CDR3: CASSLRAGMNTEAFF
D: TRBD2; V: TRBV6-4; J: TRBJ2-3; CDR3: CASSPGLAGDTQYF
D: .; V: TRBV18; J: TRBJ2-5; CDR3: CASSRSDETQYF
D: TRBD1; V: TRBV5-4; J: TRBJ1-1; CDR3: CASSLGDRVDFLGTEAFF
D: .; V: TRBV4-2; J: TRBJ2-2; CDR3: CASKHTENTGELFF
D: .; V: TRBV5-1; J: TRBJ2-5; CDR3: CASSPDGNSWETQYF
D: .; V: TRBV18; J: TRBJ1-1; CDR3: CASSPIKGWKAFF
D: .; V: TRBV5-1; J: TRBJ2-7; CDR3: CASSPSGTNYEQYF
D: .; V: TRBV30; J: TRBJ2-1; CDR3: CAWKTLATYNEQFF
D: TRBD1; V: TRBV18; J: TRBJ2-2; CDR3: CASSPLMGQGYTGELFF
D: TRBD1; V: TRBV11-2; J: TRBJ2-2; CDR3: CASNDRVGGELFF
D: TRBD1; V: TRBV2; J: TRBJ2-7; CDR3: CASSDDRDEQYF
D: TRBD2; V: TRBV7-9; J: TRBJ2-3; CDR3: CASIRLAGTDTQYF
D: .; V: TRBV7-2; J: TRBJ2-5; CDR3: CASSRRGRGETQYF
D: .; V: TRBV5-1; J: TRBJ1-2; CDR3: CASSLAAADGYTF
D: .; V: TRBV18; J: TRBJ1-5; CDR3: CASSPRGEPQHF
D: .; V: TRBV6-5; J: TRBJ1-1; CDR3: CASTQPGQAGAFF
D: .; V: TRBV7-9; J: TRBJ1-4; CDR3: CASSAGYRNLNEKLFF
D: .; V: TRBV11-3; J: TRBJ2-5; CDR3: CASSPRLTETQYF
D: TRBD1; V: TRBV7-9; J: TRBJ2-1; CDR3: CASLVGGSSYNEQFF
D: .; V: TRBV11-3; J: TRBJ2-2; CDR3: CASSLMGGSKGELFF
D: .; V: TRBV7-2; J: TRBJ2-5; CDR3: CASSSQSAVGETQYF
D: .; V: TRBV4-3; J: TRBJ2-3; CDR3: CASSQVVDQGLLPDTQYF
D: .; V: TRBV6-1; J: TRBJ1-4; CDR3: CASSESRDDEKLFF
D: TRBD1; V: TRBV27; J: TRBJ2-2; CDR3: CASSTLTGVGELFF
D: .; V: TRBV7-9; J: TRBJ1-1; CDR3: CASSRGGKDAEAFF
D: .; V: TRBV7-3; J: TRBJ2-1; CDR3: CASSLSAGGEQFF
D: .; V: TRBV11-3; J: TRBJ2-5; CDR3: CASSLSVAETQYF
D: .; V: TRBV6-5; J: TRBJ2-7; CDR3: CASSRQPTLGEQYF
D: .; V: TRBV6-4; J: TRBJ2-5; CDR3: CASSETAGNWETQYF
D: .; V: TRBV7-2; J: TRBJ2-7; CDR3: CASSLAPRDEQYF